The 25 T cell receptor beta chains in this list originate from one sample, sequenced in a study of blood T cells in healthy people across ages. A second about 6 to 12 cycle PCR used barcoded and J-beta primers. From the 5' RACE reads, TCRdb called clonotypes with MiXCR, one entry per CDR3 protein. Of 600,000 to 650,000 distinct CDR3 sequences listed, under 70% are singletons. Sequenced: blood. These receptors all stem from a man between 60 and 75 years old in good health.

The chain couples TRBV11-3 to TRBJ2-1, with D perhaps TRBD1 (6 bases). Germline values: CDR1 SGHNT, CDR2 YENEEA. The V gene lost 5 bases and the J gene lost 9 bases, with 14 bases spanning the gap. CDR3 length: 13 amino acids. The CDR3, as DNA: TGTGCCAGCAGCATATCACAGGGTTCTGAGCAGTTCTTC. This sequence encodes CASSISQGSEQFF.

This clonotype has just a few counts. The gene calls are TRBV20-1 and TRBJ2-7; D is unresolved. CDR1 DFQATT and CDR2 SNEGSKA come from the germline V gene (reference sequence). Trimming took off 3 bases at V and 2 bases at J, with 14 bases between the two ends. The CDR3 totals 14 residues. The CDR3 loop is CSASAGSQPYEQYF. CDR3 sequence (DNA): TGCAGTGCTAGCGCCGGGTCCCAGCCCTACGAGCAGTACTTC.

With respect to this clonotype: A clone one base away is much larger, so this may be a read error. The CDR3 is CSARERLRQYF. Here the CDR3 DNA reads TGCAGTGCTAGAGAGAGACTTCGGCAGTACTTC. This chain uses TRBV20-1 with TRBJ2-7; D is undetermined. CDR3 length: 11 residues. CDR1 DFQATT and CDR2 SNEGSKA come from the germline V gene (reference sequence). Trimming took off 0 bases at V and 9 bases at J, with 9 bases between the two ends.

J is TRBJ1-2 and V is TRBV20-1, with 10 bases aligning to TRBD1. Trimming took 4 bases from V and 5 from J; bases not matched to a gene: 10. There are 15 residues in the CDR3. Germline V gene sequence: CDR1 DFQATT, CDR2 SNEGSKA (reference sequence). This CDR3 is CSATPRDRGWYGYTF. DNA for the CDR3: TGCAGTGCTACCCCCCGGGACAGGGGTTGGTATGGCTACACCTTC.

V gene TRBV6-5 combines with J gene TRBJ2-5; D ambiguous. The CDR3 runs to 14 residues. CDR1 is MNHEY, CDR2 SVGAGI, per germline. Trimming took 2 bases from V and 5 from J, leaving 12 bases between them. The CDR3: CASSYTPGGETQYF. As DNA, the CDR3 is TGTGCCAGCAGTTACACCCCGGGTGGGGAGACCCAGTACTTC.

V is TRBV5-1 and J is TRBJ1-6, with D uncertain. CDR1 is SGHRS and CDR2 is YFSETQ in the germline V gene. Between the trimmed V and J ends, which lost 0 bases and 9 bases, there was a span of 10 bases. CDR3 length: 14 residues. The CDR3 loop reads CASSLDLGPSPLHF. The CDR3 DNA follows: TGCGCCAGCAGCTTGGACCTAGGCCCTTCACCCCTCCACTTT. Filled out from reference TRBV5-1 and TRBJ1-6, the complete variable domain reads KAGVTQTPRYLIKTRGQQVTLSCSPISGHRSVSWYQQTPGQGLQFLFEYFSETQRNKGNFPGRFSGRQFSNSRSEMNVSTLELGDSALYLCASSLDLGPSPLHFGNGTRLTVT.

This clonotype was seen ten or more times. V and J are TRBV29-1 and TRBJ2-5; D call uncertain. Per the germline V gene, CDR1 is SQVTM and CDR2 is ANQGSEA. There are 13 residues in the CDR3. Trimming took off 8 bases at V and 7 bases at J, with 20 bases between the two ends. CDR3 nucleotides: TGCAGCTCCCGTACAGCCCAAGACGGGACCCAGTACTTC. This translates into CSSRTAQDGTQYF.

The V and J genes are TRBV5-4 and TRBJ2-3; D remains unclear. This CDR3 is built from 15 residues. Trimming removed 0 bases from V and 6 bases from J, with 14 bases in between. Germline V gene data show CDR1 as SGHNT and CDR2 as YYREEE (reference sequence). The CDR3 reads CASSLDSRQLDTQYF. The CDR3 region has the DNA TGTGCCAGCAGCTTGGACAGCCGTCAACTGGATACGCAGTATTTT.

There are a few counts of this clonotype. The chain recombines TRBV4-1 with TRBJ1-1; D remains ambiguous. Germline V gene data show CDR1 as MGHRA and CDR2 as YSYEKL. CDR3 length equals 17 residues. The V end was cut by 0 bases, the J end by 0 bases, with 14 bases between. The CDR3 region has the DNA TGCGCCAGCAGCCAAGAGGCCCGCATCGGGTTGAACACTGAAGCTTTCTTT. Translation: CASSQEARIGLNTEAFF.

The J gene is TRBJ2-5, the V gene TRBV9; 13 bases are shared with TRBD2. CDR1 is SGDLS and CDR2 is YYNGEE in the germline V gene. After removal of 0 bases from V and 6 bases from J, the junction contained 11 bases not matched to a gene. The CDR3 contains 18 residues. The CDR3 DNA follows: TGTGCCAGCAGCGTAGGACTAGCGGGGGGACCAAGCAAAAAGACCCAGTACTTC. Translating it yields CASSVGLAGGPSKKTQYF.

The chain joins TRBV28 to TRBJ2-3; 10 bases are a match to TRBD2. V shed 6 bases, J shed 0 bases, and the junction held 9 bases outside the gene matches. The CDR3 totals 17 residues. The germline V gene has CDR1 MDHEN and CDR2 SYDVKM. Written as DNA, the CDR3 is TGTGCCAGCAGCCTACCCCTACTAGCGGGAAGCACAGATACGCAGTATTTT. Its translation is CASSLPLLAGSTDTQYF.

This clonotype was seen more than once but under ten times. This chain joins TRBV10-3 and TRBJ2-5, with D possibly being TRBD2 (5 bases). In germline, CDR1 is ENHRY, CDR2 SYGVKD. There are 14 residues in the CDR3. With 6 bases removed from V and 1 base from J, the gap between germline ends came to 12 bases. The CDR3 nucleotides read TGTGCCATCAGCGCTTCGACTACCCAAGAGACCCAGTACTTC. Protein product: CAISASTTQETQYF.

The V and J genes are TRBV7-6 and TRBJ2-5; D is undetermined. Germline V lookup: CDR1 SGHVS, CDR2 FNYEAQ. This CDR3 is built from 13 residues. V was trimmed by 5 bases and J by 2 bases, leaving 9 bases between them. CDR3 nucleotide sequence: TGTGCCAGCAGCAACGAGCGACAAGAGACCCAGTACTTC. Amino acid sequence: CASSNERQETQYF.

The chain joins TRBV27 to TRBJ1-5; D is ambiguous. This CDR3 comprises 12 residues. Germline values: CDR1 MNHEY, CDR2 SMNVEV (reference sequence). V lost 7 bases, J lost 4 bases, and 8 bases lay in between. CDR3 sequence (DNA): TGTGCCAGCATCCTAAGGAATCAGCCCCAGCATTTT. Its translation: CASILRNQPQHF.

This clonotype was detected a few times. The chain carries TRBV5-1 and TRBJ2-3; tentative D call: TRBD2 (6 bases). Germline V lookup: CDR1 SGHRS, CDR2 YFSETQ. Trimming shortened V by 7 bases and J by 1 base, and 16 bases separated the two germline ends. This CDR3 region has 15 residues. DNA of the CDR3: TGCGCCAGCGGAGGACTACTCGGGGGCACAGATACGCAGTATTTT. Translating it yields CASGGLLGGTDTQYF. Drawing the rest from reference TRBV5-1 and TRBJ2-3, the complete variable domain is KAGVTQTPRYLIKTRGQQVTLSCSPISGHRSVSWYQQTPGQGLQFLFEYFSETQRNKGNFPGRFSGRQFSNSRSEMNVSTLELGDSALYLCASGGLLGGTDTQYFGPGTRLTVL.

The chain uses TRBV20-1 and TRBJ2-7; D tentatively reads TRBD1 or TRBD2 (5 bases each). The V end lost 8 bases, the J end lost 3 bases, and 14 bases lay between the germline ends. From germline, CDR1 is DFQATT and CDR2 SNEGSKA (reference sequence). CDR3 length: 12 residues. The CDR3 loop is CSPRGANYEQYF. Here the CDR3 DNA reads TGCAGTCCAAGGGGAGCGAACTACGAGCAGTACTTC.

This clonotype was picked up a small number of times. This chain connects TRBV3-1 to TRBJ2-6, with 8 bases fitting TRBD1. The germline V gene has CDR1 LGHDT and CDR2 YNNKEL (reference sequence). V was pared by 4 bases and J by 1 base, with 9 bases of the junction left unmatched. The CDR3 is made up of 18 amino acids. The CDR3 protein is CASSRFSGQVSGANVLTF. The CDR3 bases are TGTGCCAGCAGCCGTTTTTCGGGACAGGTGTCTGGGGCCAACGTCCTGACTTTC.

The chain uses TRBV3-1 and TRBJ2-1, with a possible D match to TRBD2 (6 bases). The ends were cut back, 6 bases at V and 3 bases at J, with 18 bases in the middle. Looked up from germline, CDR1 is LGHDT and CDR2 is YNNKEL (reference sequence). CDR3 length equals 16 residues. The CDR3 coding sequence is TGTGCCAGCAGTAAAAGAGATGGCGGGAACTACAATGAGCAGTTCTTC. Its protein product is CASSKRDGGNYNEQFF.

The J gene is TRBJ2-6, the V gene TRBV6-5; D is undetermined. Trimming took off 6 bases at V and 0 bases at J, with 9 bases between the two ends. This CDR3 contains 15 residues. Looked up from germline, CDR1 is MNHEY and CDR2 is SVGAGI. DNA for the CDR3: TGTGCCAGCAGGAACGGTAACTCTGGGGCCAACGTCCTGACTTTC. This encodes CASRNGNSGANVLTF.

The chain combines TRBV6-1 with TRBJ1-5; 7 positions agree with TRBD1. The CDR3 sequence is 13 residues long. V dropped 7 bases and J dropped 3; count of bases not matched to a gene: 3. Germline CDR1 is MNHNS and CDR2 is SASEGT. The DNA for the CDR3 is TGTGCCAGCACCGGGACAGTCAATCAGCCCCAGCATTTT. Translated: CASTGTVNQPQHF.

The V gene is TRBV10-3, the J gene TRBJ2-7; weak D call: TRBD2 (6 bases). From germline, CDR1 is ENHRY and CDR2 SYGVKD. Trimming stripped 7 bases from V and 2 bases from J, with 12 bases between. There are 13 residues in the CDR3. Written as DNA, the CDR3 is TGTGCCATCAAAAGGGAGGCCCCCTACGAGCAGTACTTC. Translated: CAIKREAPYEQYF.

This rearrangement joins TRBV20-1 to TRBJ2-3, with D possibly being TRBD1 (5 bases). Germline values: CDR1 DFQATT, CDR2 SNEGSKA (reference sequence). This CDR3 is 16 amino acids long. The V and J ends lost 3 bases and 6 bases respectively, with 22 bases between them. The DNA of the CDR3 is TGCAGTGCTAGGATCGCCCGGACATCAGTTCTGGATACGCAGTATTTT. This encodes CSARIARTSVLDTQYF.

The V call is TRBV6-1, the J call TRBJ2-7; possible D gene TRBD1, 6 bases. V was pared by 6 bases and J by 9 bases, with 21 bases between. CDR3 length equals 14 residues. Germline-derived CDR1 and CDR2 are MNHNS and SASEGT. DNA of the CDR3: TGTGCCAGCAGGGTATACAGACAGGCCCGAGGGCAGTACTTC. Its translation: CASRVYRQARGQYF.

Concerning this clonotype itself: Sequence at one end of the junction differs from germline and may be a read error. The V gene is TRBV3-1, the J gene TRBJ2-5, with D hard to call. The CDR3 is 16 residues long. Germline CDR1 reads LGHDT; CDR2 reads YNNKEL (reference sequence). The CDR3 loop is CANSQDLRSAQETQYF. CDR3 in DNA: TGTGCCAACAGCCAAGATCTCCGGAGCGCCCAAGAGACCCAGTACTTC.

The chain links TRBV7-8 to TRBJ2-7; unclear D gene. Germline V gene sequence: CDR1 SGHVS, CDR2 FQNEAQ. There are 15 residues in the CDR3. Trimming cost V 5 bases and J 0 bases, with 14 bases left between them. CDR3 in DNA: TGTGCCAGCAGCCCACGGACGGCACGCTCCTACGAGCAGTACTTC. It specifies CASSPRTARSYEQYF.